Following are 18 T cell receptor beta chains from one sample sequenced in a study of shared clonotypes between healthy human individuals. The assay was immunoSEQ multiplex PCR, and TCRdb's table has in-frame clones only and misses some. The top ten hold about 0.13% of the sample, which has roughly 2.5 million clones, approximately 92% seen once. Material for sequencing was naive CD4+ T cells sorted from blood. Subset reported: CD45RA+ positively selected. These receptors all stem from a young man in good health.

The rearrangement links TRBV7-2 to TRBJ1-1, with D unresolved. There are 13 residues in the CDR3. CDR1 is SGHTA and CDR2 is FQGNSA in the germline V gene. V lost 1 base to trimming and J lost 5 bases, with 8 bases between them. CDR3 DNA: TGTGCCAGCAGCTTAGGTCAAAGGACTGAAGCTTTCTTT. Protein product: CASSLGQRTEAFF. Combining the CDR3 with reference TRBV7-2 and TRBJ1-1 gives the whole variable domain GAGVSQSPSNKVTEKGKDVELRCDPISGHTALYWYRQSLGQGLEFLIYFQGNSAPDKSGLPSDRFSAERTGGSVSTLTIQRTQQEDSAVYLCASSLGQRTEAFFGQGTRLTVV.

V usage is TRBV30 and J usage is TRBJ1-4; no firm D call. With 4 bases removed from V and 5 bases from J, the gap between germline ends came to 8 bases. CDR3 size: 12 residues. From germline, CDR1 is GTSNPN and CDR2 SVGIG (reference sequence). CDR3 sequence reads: CAWTAQNEKLFF. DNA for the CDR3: TGTGCCTGGACGGCTCAGAATGAAAAACTGTTTTTT.

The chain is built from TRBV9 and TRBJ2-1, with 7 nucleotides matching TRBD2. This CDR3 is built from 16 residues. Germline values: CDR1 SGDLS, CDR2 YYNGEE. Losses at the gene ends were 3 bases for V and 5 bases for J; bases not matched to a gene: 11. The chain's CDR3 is CASSGLPGLPHNEQFF. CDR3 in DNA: TGTGCCAGCAGCGGCTTACCGGGACTACCGCACAATGAGCAGTTCTTC.

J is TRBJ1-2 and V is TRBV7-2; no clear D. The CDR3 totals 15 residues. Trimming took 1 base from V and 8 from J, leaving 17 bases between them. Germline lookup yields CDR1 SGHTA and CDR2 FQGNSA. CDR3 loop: CASSLEPGPAEGYTF. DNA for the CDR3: TGTGCCAGCAGCTTAGAGCCAGGCCCCGCTGAGGGCTACACCTTC.

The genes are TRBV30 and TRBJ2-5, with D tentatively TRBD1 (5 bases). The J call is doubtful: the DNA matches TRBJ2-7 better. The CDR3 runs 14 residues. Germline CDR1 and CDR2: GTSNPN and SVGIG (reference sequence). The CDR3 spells CAWSTAGPSYEQYF. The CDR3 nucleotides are TGTGCCTGGAGTACGGCAGGGCCCTCCTACGAGCAGTACTTC.

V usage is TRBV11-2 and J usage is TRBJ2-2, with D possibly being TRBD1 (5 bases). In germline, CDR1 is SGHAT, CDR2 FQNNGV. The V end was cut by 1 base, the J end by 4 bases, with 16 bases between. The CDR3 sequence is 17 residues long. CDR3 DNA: TGTGCCAGCAGCTTAGCCTGGGGCCTAGTGCGCACCGGGGAGCTGTTTTTT. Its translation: CASSLAWGLVRTGELFF.

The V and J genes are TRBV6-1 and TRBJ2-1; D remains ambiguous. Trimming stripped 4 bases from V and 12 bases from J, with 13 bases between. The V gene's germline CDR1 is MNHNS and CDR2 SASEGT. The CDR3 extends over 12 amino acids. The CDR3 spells CASSALKAGQFF. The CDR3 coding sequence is TGTGCCAGCAGTGCCCTTAAGGCTGGGCAGTTCTTC.

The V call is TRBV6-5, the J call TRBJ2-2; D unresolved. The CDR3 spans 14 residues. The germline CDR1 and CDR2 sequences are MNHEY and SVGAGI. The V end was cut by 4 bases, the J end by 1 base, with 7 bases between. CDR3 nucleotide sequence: TGTGCCAGCAGTTCACCAGGGAACACCGGGGAGCTGTTTTTT. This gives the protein CASSSPGNTGELFF.

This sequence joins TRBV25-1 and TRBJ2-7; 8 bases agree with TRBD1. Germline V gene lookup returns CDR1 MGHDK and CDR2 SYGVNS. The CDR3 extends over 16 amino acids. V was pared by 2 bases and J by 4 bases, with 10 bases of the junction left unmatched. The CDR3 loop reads CASSERGSGGVYEQYF. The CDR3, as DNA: TGTGCCAGCAGTGAAAGGGGGTCAGGGGGCGTTTACGAGCAGTACTTC.

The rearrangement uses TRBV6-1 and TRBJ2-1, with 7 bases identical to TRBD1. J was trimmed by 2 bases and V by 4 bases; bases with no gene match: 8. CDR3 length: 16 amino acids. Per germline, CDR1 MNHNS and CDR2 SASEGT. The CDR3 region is CASSAWTGPTYNEQFF. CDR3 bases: TGTGCCAGCAGTGCCTGGACAGGCCCCACCTACAATGAGCAGTTCTTC.

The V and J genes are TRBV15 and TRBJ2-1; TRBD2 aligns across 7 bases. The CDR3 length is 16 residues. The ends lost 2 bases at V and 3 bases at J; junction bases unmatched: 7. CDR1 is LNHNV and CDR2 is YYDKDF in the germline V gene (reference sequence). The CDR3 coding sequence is TGTGCCACCAGCAGACCCGGCGGGAGCGGCTACAATGAGCAGTTCTTC. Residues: CATSRPGGSGYNEQFF.

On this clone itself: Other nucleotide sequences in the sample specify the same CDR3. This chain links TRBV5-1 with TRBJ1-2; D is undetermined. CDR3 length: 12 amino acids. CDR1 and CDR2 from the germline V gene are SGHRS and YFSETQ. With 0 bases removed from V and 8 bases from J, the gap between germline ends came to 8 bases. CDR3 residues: CASSLVGEGYTF. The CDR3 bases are TGCGCCAGCAGCTTGGTAGGAGAGGGCTACACCTTC. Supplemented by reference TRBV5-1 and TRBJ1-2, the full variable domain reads KAGVTQTPRYLIKTRGQQVTLSCSPISGHRSVSWYQQTPGQGLQFLFEYFSETQRNKGNFPGRFSGRQFSNSRSEMNVSTLELGDSALYLCASSLVGEGYTFGSGTRLTVV.

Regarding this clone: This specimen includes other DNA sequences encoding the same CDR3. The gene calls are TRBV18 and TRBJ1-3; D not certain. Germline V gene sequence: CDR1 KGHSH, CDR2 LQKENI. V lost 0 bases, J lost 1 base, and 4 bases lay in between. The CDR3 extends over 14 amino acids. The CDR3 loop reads CASSPPASGNTIYF. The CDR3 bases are TGTGCCAGCTCACCACCAGCATCTGGAAACACCATATATTTT. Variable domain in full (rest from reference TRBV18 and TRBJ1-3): NAGVMQNPRHLVRRRGQEARLRCSPMKGHSHVYWYRQLPEEGLKFMVYLQKENIIDESGMPKERFSAEFPKEGPSILRIQQVVRGDSAAYFCASSPPASGNTIYFGEGSWLTVV.

The CDR3 spells CASSRGGPSAEQYF. The DNA for the CDR3 is TGTGCCAGCAGTAGGGGGGGGCCTTCAGCCGAGCAGTACTTC. The V gene is TRBV2, the J gene TRBJ2-7; the D gene is possibly TRBD2 (7 bases). The germline CDR1 and CDR2 sequences are SNHLY and FYNNEI. This CDR3 spans 14 amino acids. Trimming took off 5 bases at V and 6 bases at J, with 17 bases between the two ends.

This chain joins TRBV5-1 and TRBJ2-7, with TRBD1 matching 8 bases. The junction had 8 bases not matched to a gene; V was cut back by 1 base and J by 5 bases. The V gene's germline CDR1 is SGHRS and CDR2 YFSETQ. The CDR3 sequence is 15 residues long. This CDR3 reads CASSLRTGNLDEQYF. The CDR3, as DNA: TGCGCCAGCAGCTTGCGGACAGGGAATCTTGACGAGCAGTACTTC.

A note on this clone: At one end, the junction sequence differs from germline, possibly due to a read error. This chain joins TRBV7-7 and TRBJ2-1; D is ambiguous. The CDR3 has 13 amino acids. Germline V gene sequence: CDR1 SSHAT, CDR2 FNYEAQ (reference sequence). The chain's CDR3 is CASSPIVGNEQFF. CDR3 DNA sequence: TGTGCTAGCAGCCCGATCGTGGGAAATGAGCAGTTCTTC.

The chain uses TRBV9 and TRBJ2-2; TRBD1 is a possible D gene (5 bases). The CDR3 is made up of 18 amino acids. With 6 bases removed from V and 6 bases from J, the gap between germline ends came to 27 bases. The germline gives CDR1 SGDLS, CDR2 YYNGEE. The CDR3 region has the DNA TGTGCCAGCACCCCCGGAAGCACCTGGACACGCACGTCCGGGGAGCTGTTTTTT. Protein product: CASTPGSTWTRTSGELFF.

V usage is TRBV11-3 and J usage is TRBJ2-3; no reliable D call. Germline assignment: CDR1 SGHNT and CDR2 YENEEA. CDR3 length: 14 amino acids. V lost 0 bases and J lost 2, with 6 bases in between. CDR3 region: CASSLDGTTDTQYF. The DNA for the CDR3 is TGTGCCAGCAGCTTAGACGGCACCACAGATACGCAGTATTTT.